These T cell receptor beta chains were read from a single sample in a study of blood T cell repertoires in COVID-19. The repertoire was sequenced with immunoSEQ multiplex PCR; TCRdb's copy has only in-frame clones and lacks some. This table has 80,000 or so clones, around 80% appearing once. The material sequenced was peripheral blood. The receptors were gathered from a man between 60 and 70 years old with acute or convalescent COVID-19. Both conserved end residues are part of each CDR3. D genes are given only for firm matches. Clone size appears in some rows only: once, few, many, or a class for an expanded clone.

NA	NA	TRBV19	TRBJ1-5	TGTGCCAGTAGTCCTAGGACAGGCAATCAGCCCCAGCATTTT	CASSPRTGNQPQHF
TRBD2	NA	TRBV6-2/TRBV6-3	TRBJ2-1	TGTGCCAGCAGCCCTCGTCGGACTAGCGGGTCCTACAATGAGCAGTTCTTC	CASSPRRTSGSYNEQFF
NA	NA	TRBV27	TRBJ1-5	TGTGCCAGCAGTTCCCGGGGGCAGCCCCAGCATTTT	CASSSRGQPQHF
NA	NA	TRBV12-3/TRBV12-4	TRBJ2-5	TGTGCCAGCAGTTCCCTTCCTAGCCTCTCGTACTTC	CASSSLPSLSYF
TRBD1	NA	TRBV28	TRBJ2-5	TGTGCCAGCAGTACGGACAGGGATGTGGAGACCCAGTACTTC	CASSTDRDVETQYF
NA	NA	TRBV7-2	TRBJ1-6	TGTGCCAGCAGCTTAGTGGGGGGGTTGGAATCACCCCTCCACTTT	CASSLVGGLESPLHF
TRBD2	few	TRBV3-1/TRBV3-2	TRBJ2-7	TGTGCCAGTCAGACTAGCGGGGGTGAGTTAGAGCAGTACTTC	CASQTSGGELEQYF
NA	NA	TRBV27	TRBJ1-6	TGTGCCAGCAGCTCGCGGGGGGGTCCGGGGTCCTATAATTCACCCCTCCACTTT	CASSSRGGPGSYNSPLHF
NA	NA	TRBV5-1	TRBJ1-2	TGCGCCAGCAGCTTGCGGGAGGCCAACTATGGCTACACCTTC	CASSLREANYGYTF
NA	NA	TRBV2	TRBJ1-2	TGTGCCAGCAGTGACCGGCAGCGCGGCTACACCTTC	CASSDRQRGYTF
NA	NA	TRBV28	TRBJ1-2	TGTGCCAGCAGTATCCCGGGGGGTGCTCAAATGAATGGCTACACCTTC	CASSIPGGAQMNGYTF
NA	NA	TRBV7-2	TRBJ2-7	TGTGCCAGCAGCCTCAACTCCCAGGGTACCTACGAGCAGTACTTC	CASSLNSQGTYEQYF
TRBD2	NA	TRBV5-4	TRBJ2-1	TGTGCCAGCAGCCGAGTCGGGCAGGGAGGGAGAAATGAGCAGTTCTTC	CASSRVGQGGRNEQFF
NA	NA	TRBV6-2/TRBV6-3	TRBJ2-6	TGTGCCAGCAGTACAGTGCGGGTCGGGGGCTCTGGGGCCAACGTCCTGACTTTC	CASSTVRVGGSGANVLTF
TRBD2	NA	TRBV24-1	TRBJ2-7	TGTGCCACCAGTGATCCCCGGACTAGCGGCTACGAGCAGTACTTC	CATSDPRTSGYEQYF
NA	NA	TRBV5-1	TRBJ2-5	TGCGCCAGCAGCCTGCCCGCGGCAGGGTGGGAGACCCAGTACTTC	CASSLPAAGWETQYF
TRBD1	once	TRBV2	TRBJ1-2	TGTGCCAGCAGGACAGGGGGTATCAACTATGGCTACACCTTC	CASRTGGINYGYTF
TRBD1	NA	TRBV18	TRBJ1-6	TGTGCCAGCTCACGATTGGACAGGGACAATTCACCCCTCCACTTT	CASSRLDRDNSPLHF
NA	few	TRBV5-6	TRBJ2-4	TGTGCCAGCAGCATGACAGGGTCGGGGGACATTCAGTACTTC	CASSMTGSGDIQYF
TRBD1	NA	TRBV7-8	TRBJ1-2	TGTGCCAGCAGCTTAGCGGGTGGGCAGGGGGGCTATGGCTACACCTTC	CASSLAGGQGGYGYTF
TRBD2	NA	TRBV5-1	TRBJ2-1	TGCGCCAGCAGCTGGGGGGGTGAGCAGTTCTTC	CASSWGGEQFF
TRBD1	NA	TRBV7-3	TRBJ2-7	TGTGCCAGCAGCTCCTCCGGGACAGGGTTCTACGAGCAGTACTTC	CASSSSGTGFYEQYF
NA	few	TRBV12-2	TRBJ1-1	TGTGCAAGTCGCTTAGGGGGGAAAGGGGGAGATACTGAAGCTTTCTTT	CASRLGGKGGDTEAFF
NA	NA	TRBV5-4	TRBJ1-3	TGTGCCAGCAGCTACTTCTCTGGAAACACCATATATTTT	CASSYFSGNTIYF
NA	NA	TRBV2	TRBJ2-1	TGTGCCAGCAGGCGAGCCTACAATGAGCAGTTCTTC	CASRRAYNEQFF
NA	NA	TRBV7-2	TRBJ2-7	TGTGCCAGCAGCTTAGCCCCCGACTATCAATACGAGCAGTACTTC	CASSLAPDYQYEQYF
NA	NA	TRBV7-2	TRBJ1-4	TGTGCCAGCAGCTTAAGATTGCGAGAAAAACTGTTTTTT	CASSLRLREKLFF
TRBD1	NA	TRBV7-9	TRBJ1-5	TGTGCCAGCAGCCAGCAGGGGGATCAGCCCCAGCATTTT	CASSQQGDQPQHF
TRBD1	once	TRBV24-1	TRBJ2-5	TGTGCCACCAGTGAAACCGGGACAGGGGAGACCCAGTACTTC	CATSETGTGETQYF
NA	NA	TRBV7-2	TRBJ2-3	TGTGCCAGCAGCTCCGGACTGGTCACAGATACGCAGTATTTT	CASSSGLVTDTQYF